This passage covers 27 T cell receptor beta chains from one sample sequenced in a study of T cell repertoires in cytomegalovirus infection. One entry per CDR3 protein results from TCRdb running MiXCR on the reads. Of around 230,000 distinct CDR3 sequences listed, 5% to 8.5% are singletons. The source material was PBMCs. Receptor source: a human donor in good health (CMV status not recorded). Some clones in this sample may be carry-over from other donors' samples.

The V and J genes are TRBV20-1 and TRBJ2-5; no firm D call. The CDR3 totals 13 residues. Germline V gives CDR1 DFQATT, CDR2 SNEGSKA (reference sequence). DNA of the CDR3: TGCAGCCAAAATTCCGGCCCCCATGAGACCCAGTACTTC. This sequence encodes CSQNSGPHETQYF.

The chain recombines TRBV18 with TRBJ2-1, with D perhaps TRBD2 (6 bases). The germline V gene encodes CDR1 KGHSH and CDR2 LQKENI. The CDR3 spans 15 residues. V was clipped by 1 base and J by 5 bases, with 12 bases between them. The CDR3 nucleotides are TGTGCCAGCTCACCACGGGCGGGGTCCGACAATGAGCAGTTCTTC. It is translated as CASSPRAGSDNEQFF.

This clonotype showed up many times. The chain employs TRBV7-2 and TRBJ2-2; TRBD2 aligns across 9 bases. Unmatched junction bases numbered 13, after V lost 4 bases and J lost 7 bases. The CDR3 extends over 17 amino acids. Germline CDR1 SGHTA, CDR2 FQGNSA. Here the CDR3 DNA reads TGTGCCAGCAGCTCCAGAAAAGGCGGGGGGGCCTTCGGGGAGCTGTTTTTT. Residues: CASSSRKGGGAFGELFF.

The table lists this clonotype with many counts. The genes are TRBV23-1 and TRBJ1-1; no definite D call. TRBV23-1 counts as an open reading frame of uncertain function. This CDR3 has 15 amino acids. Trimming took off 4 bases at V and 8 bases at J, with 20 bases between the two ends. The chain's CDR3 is CASSPKGGNGPEAFF. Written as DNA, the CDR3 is TGCGCCAGCAGTCCAAAAGGAGGGAACGGCCCAGAAGCTTTCTTT.

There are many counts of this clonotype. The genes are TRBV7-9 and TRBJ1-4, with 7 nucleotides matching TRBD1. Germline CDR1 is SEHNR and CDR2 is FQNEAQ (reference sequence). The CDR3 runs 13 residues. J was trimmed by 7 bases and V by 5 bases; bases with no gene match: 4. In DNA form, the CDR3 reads TGTGCCAGCAGCCGAGGACAGGTTGAAAAACTGTTTTTT. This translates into CASSRGQVEKLFF.

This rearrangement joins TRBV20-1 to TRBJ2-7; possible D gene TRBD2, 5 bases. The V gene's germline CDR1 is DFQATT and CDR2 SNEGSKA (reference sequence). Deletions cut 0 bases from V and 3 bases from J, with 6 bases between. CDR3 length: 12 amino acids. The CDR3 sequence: CSARDRDYEQYF. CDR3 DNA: TGCAGTGCTAGAGATCGGGACTACGAGCAGTACTTC.

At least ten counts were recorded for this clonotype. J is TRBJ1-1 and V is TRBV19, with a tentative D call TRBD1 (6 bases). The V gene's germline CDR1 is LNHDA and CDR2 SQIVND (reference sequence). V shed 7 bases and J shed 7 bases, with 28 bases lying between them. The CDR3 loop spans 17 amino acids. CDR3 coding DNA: TGTGCCAGTATTCTAAGAACAGGGAGGACGCGAATCGGTGAAGCTTTCTTT. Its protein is CASILRTGRTRIGEAFF.

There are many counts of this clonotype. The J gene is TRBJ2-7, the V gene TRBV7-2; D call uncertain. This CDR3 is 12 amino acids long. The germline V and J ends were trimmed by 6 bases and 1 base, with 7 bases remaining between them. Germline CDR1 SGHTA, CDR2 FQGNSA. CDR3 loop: CASRGRSYEQYF. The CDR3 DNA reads TGTGCCAGCAGAGGTCGTTCCTACGAGCAGTACTTC. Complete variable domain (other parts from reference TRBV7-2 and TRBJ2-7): GAGVSQSPSNKVTEKGKDVELRCDPISGHTALYWYRQSLGQGLEFLIYFQGNSAPDKSGLPSDRFSAERTGGSVSTLTIQRTQQEDSAVYLCASRGRSYEQYFGPGTRLTVT.

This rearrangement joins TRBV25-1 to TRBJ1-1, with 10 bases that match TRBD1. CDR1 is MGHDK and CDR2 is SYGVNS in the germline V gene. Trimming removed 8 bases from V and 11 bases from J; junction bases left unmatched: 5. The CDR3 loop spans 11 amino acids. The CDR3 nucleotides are TGTGCCAGCGGGCCGGGACAGGGGGCTTTCTTT. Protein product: CASGPGQGAFF. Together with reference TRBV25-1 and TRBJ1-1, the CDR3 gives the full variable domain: EADIYQTPRYLVIGTGKKITLECSQTMGHDKMYWYQQDPGMELHLIHYSYGVNSTEKGDLSSESTVSRIRTEHFPLTLESARPSHTSQYLCASGPGQGAFFGQGTRLTVV.

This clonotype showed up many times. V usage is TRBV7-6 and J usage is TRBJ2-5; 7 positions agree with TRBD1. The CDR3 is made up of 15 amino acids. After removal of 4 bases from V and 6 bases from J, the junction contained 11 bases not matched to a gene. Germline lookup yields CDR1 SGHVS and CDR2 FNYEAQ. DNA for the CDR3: TGTGCCAGCAGCTCGCGGAGCGACAGGGAACAGACCCAGTACTTC. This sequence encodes CASSSRSDREQTQYF.

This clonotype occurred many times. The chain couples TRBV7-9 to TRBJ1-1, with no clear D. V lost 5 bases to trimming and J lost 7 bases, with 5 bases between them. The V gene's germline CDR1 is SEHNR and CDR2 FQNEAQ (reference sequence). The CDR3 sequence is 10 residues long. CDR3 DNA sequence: TGTGCCAGCAGCCCAGGTGAAGCTTTCTTT. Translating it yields CASSPGEAFF.

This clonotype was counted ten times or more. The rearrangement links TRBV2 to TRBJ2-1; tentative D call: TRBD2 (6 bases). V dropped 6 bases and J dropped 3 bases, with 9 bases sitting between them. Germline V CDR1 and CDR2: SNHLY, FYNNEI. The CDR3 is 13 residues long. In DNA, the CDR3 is TGTGCCAGCAGGCCCGGGAGCTACAATGAGCAGTTCTTC. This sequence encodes CASRPGSYNEQFF.

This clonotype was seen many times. This CDR3 is CAISESGTTNTGELFF. Written as DNA, the CDR3 is TGTGCCATCAGTGAGTCAGGGACAACGAACACCGGGGAGCTGTTTTTT. This rearrangement joins TRBV10-3 to TRBJ2-2, with D possibly being TRBD1 (6 bases). The CDR3 extends over 16 amino acids. V was shortened by 0 bases and J by 0 bases, with 8 bases between the two germline ends. Per the germline V gene, CDR1 is ENHRY and CDR2 is SYGVKD.

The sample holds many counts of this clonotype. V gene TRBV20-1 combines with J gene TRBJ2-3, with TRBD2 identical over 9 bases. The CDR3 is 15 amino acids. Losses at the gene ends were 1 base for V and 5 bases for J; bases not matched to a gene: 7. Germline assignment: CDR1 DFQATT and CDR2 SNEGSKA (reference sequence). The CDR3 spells CSARGQLAGLDTQYF. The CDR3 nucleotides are TGCAGTGCTAGAGGTCAGCTAGCGGGGCTAGATACGCAGTATTTT.

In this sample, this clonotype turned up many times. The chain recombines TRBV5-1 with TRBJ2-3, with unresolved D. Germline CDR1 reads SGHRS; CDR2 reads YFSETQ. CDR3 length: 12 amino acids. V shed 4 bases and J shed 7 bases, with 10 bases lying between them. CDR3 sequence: CASSGWTNTQYF. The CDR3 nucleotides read TGCGCCAGCAGCGGGTGGACGAATACGCAGTATTTT.

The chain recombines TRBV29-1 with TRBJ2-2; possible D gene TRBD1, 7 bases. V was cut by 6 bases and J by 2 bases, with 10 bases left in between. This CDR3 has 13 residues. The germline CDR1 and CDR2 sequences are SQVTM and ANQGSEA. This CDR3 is CSVRDSNTGELFF. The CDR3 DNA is TGCAGCGTGCGGGACAGCAACACCGGGGAGCTGTTTTTT.

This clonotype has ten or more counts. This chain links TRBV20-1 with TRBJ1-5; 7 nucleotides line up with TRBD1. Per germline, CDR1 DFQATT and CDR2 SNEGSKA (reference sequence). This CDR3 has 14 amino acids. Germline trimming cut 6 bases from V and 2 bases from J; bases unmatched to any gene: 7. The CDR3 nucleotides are TGCAGTGCACTGACAGGGAATGGCAATCAGCCCCAGCATTTT. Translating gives CSALTGNGNQPQHF.

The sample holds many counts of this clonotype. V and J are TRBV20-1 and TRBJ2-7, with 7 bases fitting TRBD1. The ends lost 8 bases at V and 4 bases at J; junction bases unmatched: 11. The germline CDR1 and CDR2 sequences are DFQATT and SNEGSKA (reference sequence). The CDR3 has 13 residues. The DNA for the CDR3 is TGCAGTTCCCGGGACAGATTAACGTACGAGCAGTACTTC. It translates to CSSRDRLTYEQYF.

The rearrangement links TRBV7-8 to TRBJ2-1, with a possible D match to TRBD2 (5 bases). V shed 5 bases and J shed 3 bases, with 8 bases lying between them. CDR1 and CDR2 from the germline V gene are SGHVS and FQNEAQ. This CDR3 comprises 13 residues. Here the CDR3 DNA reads TGTGCCAGCAGCGGGAGCCACTACAATGAGCAGTTCTTC. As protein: CASSGSHYNEQFF.

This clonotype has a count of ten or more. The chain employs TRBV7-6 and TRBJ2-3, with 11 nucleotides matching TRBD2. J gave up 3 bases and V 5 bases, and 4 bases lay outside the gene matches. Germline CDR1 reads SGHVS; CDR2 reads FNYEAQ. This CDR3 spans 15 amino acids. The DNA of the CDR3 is TGTGCCAGCAGCGCTAGCGGGGGGCCAACAGATACGCAGTATTTT. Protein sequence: CASSASGGPTDTQYF.

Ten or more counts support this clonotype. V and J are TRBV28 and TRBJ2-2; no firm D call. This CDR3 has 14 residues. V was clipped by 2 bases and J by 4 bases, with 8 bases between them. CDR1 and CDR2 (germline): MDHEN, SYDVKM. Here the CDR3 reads CASSLLPTTGELFF. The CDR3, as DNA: TGTGCCAGCAGTTTACTCCCCACCACCGGGGAGCTGTTTTTT.

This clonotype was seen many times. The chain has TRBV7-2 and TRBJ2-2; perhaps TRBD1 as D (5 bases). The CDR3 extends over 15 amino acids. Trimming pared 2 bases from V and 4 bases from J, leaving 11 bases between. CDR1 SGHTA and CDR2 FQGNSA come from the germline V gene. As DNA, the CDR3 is TGTGCCAGCAGCTTATTGGCAGGGCCCACCGGGGAGCTGTTTTTT. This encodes CASSLLAGPTGELFF.

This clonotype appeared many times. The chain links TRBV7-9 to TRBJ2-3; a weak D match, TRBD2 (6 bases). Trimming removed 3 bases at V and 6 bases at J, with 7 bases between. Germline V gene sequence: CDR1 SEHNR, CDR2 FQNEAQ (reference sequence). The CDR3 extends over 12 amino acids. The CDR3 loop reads CASSFAGDTQYF. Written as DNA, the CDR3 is TGTGCCAGCAGCTTTGCGGGGGATACGCAGTATTTT.

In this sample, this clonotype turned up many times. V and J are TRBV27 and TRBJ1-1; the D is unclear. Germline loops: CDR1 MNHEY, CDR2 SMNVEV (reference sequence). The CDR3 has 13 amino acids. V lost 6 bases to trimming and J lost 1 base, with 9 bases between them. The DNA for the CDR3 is TGTGCCAGCAGCCATTCTTCGAACACTGAAGCTTTCTTT. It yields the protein CASSHSSNTEAFF.

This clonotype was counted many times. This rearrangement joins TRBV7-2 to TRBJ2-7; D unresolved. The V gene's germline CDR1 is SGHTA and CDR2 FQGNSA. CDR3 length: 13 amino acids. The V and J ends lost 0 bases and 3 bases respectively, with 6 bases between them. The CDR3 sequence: CASSLALHYEQYF. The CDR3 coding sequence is TGTGCCAGCAGCTTAGCGCTGCACTACGAGCAGTACTTC.

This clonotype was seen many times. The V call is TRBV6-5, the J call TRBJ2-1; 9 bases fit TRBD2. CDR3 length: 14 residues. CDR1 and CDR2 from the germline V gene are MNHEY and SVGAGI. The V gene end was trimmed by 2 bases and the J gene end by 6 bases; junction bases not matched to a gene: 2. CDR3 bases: TGTGCCAGCAGTTACGCGGGGGGGACCAATGAGCAGTTCTTC. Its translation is CASSYAGGTNEQFF.

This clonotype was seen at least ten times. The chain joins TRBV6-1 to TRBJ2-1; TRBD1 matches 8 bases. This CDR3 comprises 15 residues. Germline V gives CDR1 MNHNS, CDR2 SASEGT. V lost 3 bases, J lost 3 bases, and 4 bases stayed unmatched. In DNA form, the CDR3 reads TGTGCCAGCAGTGACGGACAGGGTGGCTACAATGAGCAGTTCTTC. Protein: CASSDGQGGYNEQFF.